Listed here are 27 T cell receptor beta chains from one sample, sequenced in a study of graft-versus-host responses after intestinal transplantation. TCRdb keeps only in-frame clones here, not all; method: immunoSEQ multiplex PCR. This sample has around 16,000 clones; 75% to 90% occur once, and the top ten carry under 6.5%. This sample comprised PBMCs, obtained about 110 days after intestinal transplant. All receptors derive from a human patient who received an intestinal transplant, so some T cells may come from the graft donor.

The rearrangement uses TRBV10-1 and TRBJ2-5; 10 bases map to TRBD1. J gave up 6 bases and V 3 bases, and 7 bases lay outside the gene matches. The CDR3 runs 15 residues. Germline-derived CDR1 and CDR2 are WNHNN and SYGVQD (reference sequence). For the CDR3, the DNA is TGCGCCAGCAGTGACTCGACAGGGGGCCTCAAGACCCAGTACTTC. Translation: CASSDSTGGLKTQYF.

The rearrangement uses TRBV6-5 and TRBJ2-1; TRBD2 aligns across 8 bases. In germline, CDR1 is MNHEY, CDR2 SVGAGI. V shed 6 bases and J 8 bases; nucleotides not matched to a gene: 9. The CDR3 runs to 14 residues. CDR3 in DNA: TGTGCCAGCAGCCCCAATGCCGGGGGGGATGAGCAGTTCTTC. Translated: CASSPNAGGDEQFF.

This rearrangement joins TRBV19 to TRBJ2-5; 7 bases align to TRBD2. After removal of 3 bases from V and 4 bases from J, the junction contained 8 bases not matched to a gene. CDR1 is LNHDA and CDR2 is SQIVND in the germline V gene (reference sequence). CDR3 length equals 15 residues. The CDR3 nucleotides are TGTGCCAGTAGTATCAGCGGCGGGAGTGGAGAGACCCAGTACTTC. This sequence encodes CASSISGGSGETQYF.

The rearrangement uses TRBV9 and TRBJ2-5, with 7 bases matching TRBD1. The V segment lost 3 bases and the J segment 6 bases; nucleotides outside the gene matches: 11. Looked up from germline, CDR1 is SGDLS and CDR2 is YYNGEE. This CDR3 region has 15 residues. CDR3 nucleotides: TGTGCCAGCAGCGCTTCGACAGGGTTTGGAAAGACCCAGTACTTC. Protein product: CASSASTGFGKTQYF.

The chain carries TRBV27 and TRBJ1-2; 9 bases are shared with TRBD1. V lost 4 bases to trimming and J lost 4 bases; unmatched junction nucleotides: 13. The CDR3 covers 17 residues. Looked up from germline, CDR1 is MNHEY and CDR2 is SMNVEV (reference sequence). The CDR3 loop is CASSSLGPTGGSYGYTF. CDR3 coding DNA: TGTGCCAGCAGTTCATTAGGCCCAACAGGGGGCTCCTATGGCTACACCTTC.

A few counts support this clone. The rearrangement links TRBV11-2 to TRBJ2-3; TRBD2 agrees at 7 bases. This CDR3 has 14 residues. J gave up 4 bases and V 0 bases, and 1 base lay outside the gene matches. The germline V gene encodes CDR1 SGHAT and CDR2 FQNNGV. In DNA form, the CDR3 reads TGTGCCAGCAGCTTAGACCTAGCGGCAGATACGCAGTATTTT. Its protein is CASSLDLAADTQYF. Full variable domain (outside the CDR3, taken from reference TRBV11-2 and TRBJ2-3): EAGVAQSPRYKIIEKRQSVAFWCNPISGHATLYWYQQILGQGPKLLIQFQNNGVVDDSQLPKDRFSAERLKGVDSTLKIQPAKLEDSAVYLCASSLDLAADTQYFGPGTRLTVL.

V gene TRBV6-9 combines with J gene TRBJ2-1; TRBD2 is a possible D gene (6 bases). This CDR3 is built from 13 residues. Germline loops: CDR1 MNHGY, CDR2 SVAAGI. V was clipped by 3 bases and J by 7 bases, with 10 bases between them. CDR3 residues: CASSYMRGNEQFF. The CDR3 DNA sequence: TGTGCCAGCAGTTACATGCGGGGAAATGAGCAGTTCTTC.

This rearrangement joins TRBV29-1 to TRBJ2-5; D is uncertain. Trimming removed 6 bases from V and 5 bases from J, with 13 bases in between. The CDR3 extends over 12 amino acids. Per germline, CDR1 SQVTM and CDR2 ANQGSEA. The CDR3 protein is CSVEPTLETQYF. CDR3 nucleotide sequence: TGCAGCGTCGAACCGACCTTGGAGACCCAGTACTTC.

The chain is built from TRBV6-5 and TRBJ1-3; D is uncertain. CDR1 is MNHEY, CDR2 SVGAGI, per germline. The CDR3 totals 13 residues. With 6 bases removed from V and 0 bases from J, the gap between germline ends came to 6 bases. CDR3 loop: CASSPLSGNTIYF. The CDR3 DNA sequence: TGTGCCAGCAGCCCTCTCTCTGGAAACACCATATATTTT.

Note on this clone: One end of the junction is discordant with germline, which a read error may explain. This chain links TRBV7-7 with TRBJ1-1; the D is unclear. CDR3 size: 14 residues. CDR1 and CDR2 from the germline V gene are SSHAT and FNYEAQ (reference sequence). In nucleotides, the CDR3 is TGTGCTAGCAGCCCCCCGGGATCCTTCACTGAAGCTTTCTTT. Encoded protein: CASSPPGSFTEAFF.

The rearrangement joins TRBV11-2 to TRBJ2-7; no reliable D call. V lost 5 bases to trimming and J lost 1 base, with 3 bases between them. Per the germline V gene, CDR1 is SGHAT and CDR2 is FQNNGV. This CDR3 is built from 11 residues. CDR3 DNA: TGTGCCAGCAGCCCTTCCTACGAGCAGTACTTC. Translated, it gives CASSPSYEQYF.

The chain links TRBV9 to TRBJ1-1, with D tentatively TRBD1 (6 bases). Per the germline V gene, CDR1 is SGDLS and CDR2 is YYNGEE. The ends were cut back, 0 bases at V and 7 bases at J, with 13 bases in the middle. The CDR3 is made up of 14 amino acids. The chain's CDR3 is CASSVAPGADEAFF. In nucleotides, the CDR3 is TGTGCCAGCAGCGTAGCACCAGGGGCGGATGAAGCTTTCTTT.

The chain carries TRBV7-6 and TRBJ2-7; possibly TRBD2 for D (5 bases). Germline CDR1 reads SGHVS; CDR2 reads FNYEAQ. Deletions cut 0 bases from V and 5 bases from J, with 11 bases between. This CDR3 comprises 14 residues. The CDR3 bases are TGTGCCAGCAGCTTAGCTCCCGGGAACAACGAGCAGTACTTC. Its protein product is CASSLAPGNNEQYF.

The chain links TRBV7-2 to TRBJ2-7; 9 positions agree with TRBD2. This CDR3 region has 19 residues. The germline V gene has CDR1 SGHTA and CDR2 FQGNSA. Losses at the gene ends were 0 bases for V and 2 bases for J; bases not matched to a gene: 14. CDR3 in DNA: TGTGCCAGCAGCTTAGCTGTAGGGGGACTAGCCGCCCTCACCTACGAGCAGTACTTC. It yields the protein CASSLAVGGLAALTYEQYF.

This clone was seen more than once but under ten times. The V gene is TRBV15, the J gene TRBJ2-6; D call uncertain. Trimming left V 0 bases short and J 4 bases short, with 13 bases between. The CDR3 length is 17 residues. Germline loops: CDR1 LNHNV, CDR2 YYDKDF (reference sequence). CDR3 amino acids: CATSREVGGSGANVLTF. The CDR3 bases are TGTGCCACCAGCAGAGAAGTGGGTGGCTCCGGGGCCAACGTCCTGACTTTC.

The CDR3 loop is CASGVSTDTQYF. CDR3 in DNA: TGTGCCAGCGGAGTGAGCACAGATACGCAGTATTTT. The chain has TRBV27 and TRBJ2-3; no definite D call. Deletions cut 8 bases from V and 0 bases from J, with 6 bases between. Germline assignment: CDR1 MNHEY and CDR2 SMNVEV (reference sequence). This CDR3 has 12 amino acids.

V usage is TRBV4-1 and J usage is TRBJ2-7; D remains ambiguous. In germline, CDR1 is MGHRA, CDR2 YSYEKL. CDR3 length equals 13 residues. Trimming removed 0 bases at V and 3 bases at J, with 6 bases between. The CDR3 is CASSQDKFYEQYF. DNA for the CDR3: TGCGCCAGCAGCCAAGATAAGTTCTACGAGCAGTACTTC.

About this clone: Germline and junction disagree at one end, which may indicate a read error. This chain uses TRBV4-2 with TRBJ2-5; D may be TRBD1 (5 bases). The V gene's germline CDR1 is LGHNA and CDR2 YNFKEQ. The CDR3 extends over 11 amino acids. The CDR3 loop reads CASSQERQYDF. CDR3 DNA: TGTGCCAGCAGCCAAGAAAGACAGTACGACTTC.

This chain connects TRBV27 to TRBJ2-1, with 11 bases aligning to TRBD2. The CDR3 contains 17 residues. V lost 3 bases, J lost 7 bases, and 11 bases stayed unmatched. The germline gives CDR1 MNHEY, CDR2 SMNVEV (reference sequence). The CDR3 is CASSFPSGRFKENEQFF. The CDR3 DNA reads TGTGCCAGCAGTTTTCCTAGCGGGAGGTTCAAGGAGAATGAGCAGTTCTTC.

The V gene is TRBV28, the J gene TRBJ1-2; maybe TRBD1 (5 bases). The germline gives CDR1 MDHEN, CDR2 SYDVKM. The CDR3 is made up of 15 amino acids. Trimming pared 3 bases from V and 3 bases from J, leaving 14 bases between. CDR3 in amino acids: CASSFVRGMDYGYTF. CDR3 in DNA: TGTGCCAGCAGTTTCGTAAGGGGTATGGACTATGGCTACACCTTC.

The chain employs TRBV5-1 and TRBJ2-1; tentatively, D is TRBD1 (5 bases). This CDR3 region has 14 residues. CDR1 SGHRS and CDR2 YFSETQ come from the germline V gene. V lost 2 bases and J lost 5, with 11 bases in between. The CDR3 loop is CASSFLSRDNEQFF. In nucleotides, the CDR3 is TGCGCCAGCAGCTTCTTGTCCAGGGACAATGAGCAGTTCTTC. The full variable domain, completed using reference TRBV5-1 and TRBJ2-1, is KAGVTQTPRYLIKTRGQQVTLSCSPISGHRSVSWYQQTPGQGLQFLFEYFSETQRNKGNFPGRFSGRQFSNSRSEMNVSTLELGDSALYLCASSFLSRDNEQFFGPGTRLTVL.

V usage is TRBV28 and J usage is TRBJ2-7, with 7 bases aligning to TRBD1. The V segment lost 2 bases and the J segment 3 bases; nucleotides outside the gene matches: 4. The CDR3 runs 14 residues. Germline V lookup: CDR1 MDHEN, CDR2 SYDVKM. CDR3 DNA sequence: TGTGCCAGCAGTTTACGGGACAGTTTCTACGAGCAGTACTTC. This sequence encodes CASSLRDSFYEQYF.

In this sample, this clone turned up a few times. V is TRBV19 and J is TRBJ1-2; 8 bases agree with TRBD1. The CDR3 runs 14 residues. The V and J ends lost 0 bases and 7 bases, in that order; junction bases with no gene match: 4. From germline, CDR1 is LNHDA and CDR2 SQIVND (reference sequence). The CDR3 nucleotides are TGTGCCAGTAGTATAGACGCAGGGGGCCGTGGCTACACCTTC. It codes for CASSIDAGGRGYTF.

The CDR3 spells CASSQDRFTDEQFF. The CDR3 region has the DNA TGTGCCAGCAGCCAAGATCGCTTTACGGATGAGCAGTTCTTC. This sequence joins TRBV14 and TRBJ2-1; D unresolved. The CDR3 sequence is 14 residues long. Germline loops: CDR1 SGHDN, CDR2 FVKESK. The V end was cut by 0 bases, the J end by 8 bases, with 11 bases between.

Note on this clone: Germline is not matched at one junction end, which may reflect a read error. The rearrangement uses TRBV5-1 and TRBJ2-1; possibly TRBD2 for D (5 bases). Germline loops: CDR1 SGHRS, CDR2 YFSETQ. This CDR3 has 16 amino acids. The CDR3 loop reads CASRLTDSPTYDEQFF. DNA of the CDR3: TGCGCCAGCAGGTTAACGGACTCCCCGACCTACGATGAGCAGTTCTTC.

The rearrangement links TRBV7-9 to TRBJ2-3; 7 bases match TRBD1. The CDR3 is made up of 15 amino acids. The trim removed 3 bases at V and 4 bases at J, leaving 7 bases unmatched. CDR1 and CDR2 from the germline V gene are SEHNR and FQNEAQ (reference sequence). CDR3 sequence: CASSFTGAGADTQYF. In DNA, the CDR3 is TGTGCCAGCAGCTTCACAGGGGCGGGTGCAGATACGCAGTATTTT.

This sequence joins TRBV7-8 and TRBJ2-3; 7 positions agree with TRBD1. The CDR3 length is 14 residues. Germline V gene data show CDR1 as SGHVS and CDR2 as FQNEAQ. The J segment lost 9 bases and the V segment lost 4 bases, leaving 10 bases of the junction unmatched. The DNA of the CDR3 is TGTGCCAGCAGCTCTGACAGGGATTGGGGGACGCAGTATTTT. This gives the protein CASSSDRDWGTQYF.